This T cell receptor (beta chain) was captured by sequencing in a study of beta chain features in type 1 diabetes. The entirety of the isolated RNA underwent reverse transcription, so expressed TCRB transcripts were sequenced. Assay used: immunoSEQ multiplex PCR; TCRdb lists only in-frame clones, some missing. The sample contains around 40,000 clones, 51% of which appear only once. Regarding the study as a whole: It was possible that PCR favored shorter templates, equally so in patients and controls. A moderate, significant TCRB CDR3 shortening appeared in type 1 diabetes across four CD4+ subsets.

The CDR3 covers 18 residues. J gave up 0 bases and V 5 bases, and 8 bases lay outside the gene matches. CDR1 and CDR2 from the germline V gene are SGHVS and FQNEAQ. Remarks on this clone: Its antigen is not identified.

This TCR came from a woman between 18 and 29 years old in good health. Sequenced material: Tregs from blood. The rearrangement joins TRBV7-8 to TRBJ2-6, with 9 bases that match TRBD1. The CDR3: CASSTDRGYFSGANVLTF. In nucleotides, the CDR3 is TGTGCCAGCAGCACAGACAGGGGGTACTTCTCTGGGGCCAACGTCCTGACTTTC.